These 5 T cell receptor beta chains share one sample of origin, sequenced in a study of cytotoxic CD8 clonotypes in ibrutinib-treated CLL. Here immunoSEQ multiplex PCR was the method, and the copy in TCRdb shows in-frame clones only, minus some. The sample shows fewer than 25,000 clones, roughly 62% of them seen only once. Sequenced here: PBMCs, sampled after 24 months of ibrutinib treatment. The receptors originated from a human donor with chronic lymphocytic leukemia.

The J gene is TRBJ2-7, the V gene TRBV5-1; 12 nucleotides agree with TRBD1. The CDR3 spans 16 residues. The trim removed 3 bases at V and 6 bases at J, leaving 10 bases unmatched. CDR1 is SGHRS, CDR2 YFSETQ, per germline. CDR3 sequence (DNA): TGCGCCAGCAGCTATGGGGACAGGGGGCTTTCGGTCGAGCAGTACTTC. This translates into CASSYGDRGLSVEQYF.

The chain is built from TRBV27 and TRBJ1-2; 7 nucleotides agree with TRBD1. CDR1 is MNHEY, CDR2 SMNVEV, per germline (reference sequence). The V and J ends lost 6 bases and 13 bases, in that order; junction bases with no gene match: 5. The CDR3 contains 10 residues. CDR3: CASRAAGGTF. The CDR3 DNA reads as TGTGCCAGCAGAGCGGCAGGGGGCACCTTC.

The CDR3 region has the DNA TGTGCCAGCAGCGCCGGGACACAGAGCAATCAGCCCCAGCATTTT. Its protein is CASSAGTQSNQPQHF. The rearrangement uses TRBV9 and TRBJ1-5, with a possible D match to TRBD1 (6 bases). Trimming left V 3 bases short and J 1 base short, with 11 bases between. Germline assignment: CDR1 SGDLS and CDR2 YYNGEE. The CDR3 totals 15 residues.

This rearrangement joins TRBV5-4 to TRBJ1-6, with a possible D match to TRBD1 (5 bases). Germline CDR1 SGHNT, CDR2 YYREEE (reference sequence). The CDR3 consists of 15 residues. The germline V and J ends were trimmed by 0 bases and 7 bases, with 11 bases remaining between them. The CDR3 sequence: CASSLGTRTNSPLHF. The CDR3 nucleotides are TGTGCCAGCAGCTTGGGGACACGGACGAATTCACCCCTCCACTTT.

The rearrangement links TRBV11-2 to TRBJ1-2; 7 bases agree with TRBD1. V lost 5 bases, J lost 7 bases, and 10 bases stayed unmatched. CDR3 length equals 14 residues. CDR1 is SGHAT, CDR2 FQNNGV, per germline. The chain's CDR3 is CASSPRPRGGGYTF. The DNA for the CDR3 is TGTGCCAGCAGCCCAAGGCCCAGGGGGGGTGGCTACACCTTC.